A selection of T cell receptor beta chains follows, all from one sample in a study of yellow fever vaccine responses in identical twins. TCRdb independently ran MiXCR on the RT-PCR reads; one entry per CDR3 protein. Of 3,500 to 5,000 distinct CDR3 sequences in the sample, roughly 81% were seen once. The material sequenced was T cells from blood (PBMCs), unsorted or a sorted subset (not recorded which), taken before or after yellow fever vaccination (not recorded which). The receptor source for this set is a young woman who received the yellow fever vaccine. Both conserved end residues are part of each CDR3. A D gene is named only where the DNA matches it firmly. Size values are once, few and many counts, or a class for expanded clones, and some rows have none.

J: TRBJ2-1; length: 15; V: TRBV29-1; D: NA; size: NA; CDR3: CSVLGKTSSYNEQFF; DNA: TGCAGCGTTTTGGGGAAGACAAGCTCCTACAATGAGCAGTTCTTC
J: TRBJ1-2; length: 12; V: TRBV13; D: NA; size: NA; CDR3: CASSPYQFGYTF; DNA: TGTGCCAGCAGTCCCTATCAGTTTGGCTACACCTTC
J: TRBJ2-2; length: 17; V: TRBV7-6; D: NA; size: NA; CDR3: CASSPPGGRKDTGELFF; DNA: TGTGCCAGCAGCCCCCCAGGTGGGAGAAAGGACACCGGGGAGCTGTTTTTT
J: TRBJ2-7; length: 16; V: TRBV29-1; D: NA; size: once; CDR3: CSVDVGGGFYSYEQYF; DNA: TGCAGCGTTGATGTTGGAGGGGGCTTCTACTCCTACGAGCAGTACTTC
J: TRBJ2-1; length: 13; V: TRBV11-2; D: NA; size: NA; CDR3: CASSLFSYNEQFF; DNA: TGTGCCAGCAGCTTGTTTAGTTACAATGAGCAGTTCTTC
J: TRBJ2-1; length: 15; V: TRBV18; D: TRBD1; size: NA; CDR3: CASSPLDRVGNEQFF; DNA: TGTGCCAGCTCACCCTTGGACAGGGTCGGCAATGAGCAGTTCTTC
J: TRBJ1-1; length: 12; V: TRBV4-3; D: NA; size: NA; CDR3: CASRQGSTEAFF; DNA: TGCGCCAGCAGACAGGGAAGCACTGAAGCTTTCTTT
J: TRBJ1-1; length: 14; V: TRBV2; D: NA; size: NA; CDR3: CASSEREKGTEAFF; DNA: TGTGCCAGCAGTGAGAGGGAGAAGGGCACTGAAGCTTTCTTT
J: TRBJ2-7; length: 15; V: TRBV28; D: NA; size: NA; CDR3: CASSLLATSPYEQYF; DNA: TGTGCCAGCAGTTTATTGGCCACGTCCCCCTACGAGCAGTACTTC
J: TRBJ2-7; length: 13; V: TRBV29-1; D: TRBD1; size: few; CDR3: CSVRTGNSYEQYF; DNA: TGCAGCGTTCGGACAGGGAACTCCTACGAGCAGTACTTC
J: TRBJ1-1; length: 15; V: TRBV6-5; D: NA; size: NA; CDR3: CASSYSMGKGTEAFF; DNA: TGTGCCAGCAGTTACTCTATGGGGAAGGGCACTGAAGCTTTCTTT
J: TRBJ2-1; length: 12; V: TRBV27; D: NA; size: NA; CDR3: CASSLSGVGQFF; DNA: TGTGCCAGCAGTTTATCGGGTGTCGGGCAGTTCTTC
J: TRBJ2-1; length: 15; V: TRBV7-9; D: NA; size: NA; CDR3: CASSLLDTPSSEQFF; DNA: TGTGCCAGCAGCTTACTTGACACACCATCCAGTGAGCAGTTCTTC